This paragraph covers one T cell receptor beta chain sequence. These data belong to a study of blood T cell repertoires in COVID-19. About the study: The study drew acute and convalescent COVID-19 samples from the United States, Italy and Spain. Sources were T cells, B-cell-depleted T cells, or PBMCs; the material itself was cDNA or gDNA.

Produced via immunoSEQ multiplex PCR; TCRdb's table is partial and in-frame only. The sample shows 65,000 to 80,000 clones, 80% to 90% of them seen only once. This CDR3 comprises 16 residues. Germline trimming cut 4 bases from V and 9 bases from J; bases unmatched to any gene: 15. Germline CDR1 LGHNA, CDR2 YSLEER. The sequence was obtained from a man aged 45-65 years with active COVID-19. The sequencing sample was made of peripheral blood. This chain links TRBV4-3 with TRBJ2-1, with TRBD1 identical over 7 bases. The CDR3, as DNA: TGCGCCAGCAGCCCAAACTTTGGACGGAGGACAGGTGAGCAGTTCTTC. It yields the protein CASSPNFGRRTGEQFF.